This T cell receptor beta chain was recorded in a study of shared clonotypes between healthy human individuals (dated by TCRdb to between 2020 and 2021). With respect to the entire study: A couple of women and three men aged 18 to 49 years were included in the cohort. Blood TCR repertoires of roughly five healthy adults were deeply sequenced to estimate repertoire size and the extent of clonotype sharing between individuals. Different laboratories and diverse techniques were used to prepare libraries and sequence TCR repertoires, to increase sequencing depth and limit assay-specific biases. Leukapheresis yielded between about 0.94 and 8.9 billion PBMCs per donor.

Broader findings and caveats from the paper: Because the study included a small number of donors, the genetic and exposure-history diversity represented was limited. Based on pairwise subsampling, the degree of clonotype sharing among donors was expected to be affected by sequencing depth. Only blood was sampled, and tissue TCR repertoires likely differ from those in blood.

Healthy HIV-negative adults with no recently reported acute infections or vaccinations were included as donors. All donors were Caucasian adults living in Nashville, Tennessee, USA. In the unsorted samples, roughly 90 million PBMCs were counted, and genomic DNA was extracted using the QIAamp DNA Blood Mini kit. Blood was collected by leukapheresis, and PBMCs were isolated by Ficoll-Histopaque density gradient centrifugation and then cryopreserved in liquid nitrogen vapor phase. Using the deep immunoSEQ assay, TCR CDR3 regions were amplified from genomic DNA by multiplex PCR. Extracted genomic DNA from each cell subset was spread evenly across all wells of several immunoSEQ 96-well plates, with each plate serving as a replicate. For unsorted PBMC, approximately 0.3 ug of genomic DNA, equivalent to about 30,000 T cell genomes, went into each replicate PCR. Genomic DNA from unsorted PBMC was sequenced over ten immunoSEQ deep assay plates. Purified libraries were measured with a Qubit 3.0 fluorometer, size-checked on a Bioanalyzer 2100, and measured again with the KAPA Library Quantification kit. Each immunoSEQ 96-well plate was sequenced on its own single-read 150-cycle Illumina NextSeq 550 flow cell. On the study's bioinformatics: Because the immunoSEQ output held only junctional sequences and lacked quality scores, the filtering could not match the filtering applied to full-length reads. To assign V/J genes and CDR3, sequences were annotated against IMGT germline references using PyIR, a Python wrapper for IgBLAST v1.9. Reads were filtered out if the reads had weak V/J assignments (E-value above 1e-6), no CDR3, stop codons, out-of-frame junctions, or ambiguous translated residues. V3J clonotypes were defined as sequences sharing an identical inferred V gene, J gene, and CDR3 amino acid sequence. The percentage overlap between two repertoires was calculated by dividing the number of shared unique clonotypes by the size of the smaller repertoire. Repertoire richness was assessed with RTK rarefaction, the Chao1 estimator, and Recon v2.1 estimates of unobserved clonotypes. In TCRdb, the immuneACCESS table is reduced to in-frame sequences with V and J assigned. These tables do not hold every clone; where another copy was compared, an unresolved V gene accounts for under half, and the others remain unexplained. For V, J and clone size, that table is used; D and trimming come from the DNA. The sample table lists approximately 470,000 clones, almost 80% of them with a count of one. The ten largest clones take up around 11% of the sample.

CDR1 and CDR2 are read off the germline V gene (reference sequence) as SEHNR and FQNEAQ. Inclusive of the bounding cysteine and phenylalanine, the CDR3 is 16 residues long. CDR3 DNA is the only sequence kept; it has 48 bases, read in frame from the first base. Clipping removes 4 bases from V and 7 bases from J, with 12 as the unmatched junction base count. As for this clone: No cognate antigen has been identified for it. It has no much larger one-base neighbor in the sample; base qualities were not kept.

The sequencing sample was made of PBMCs. Here the chain combines TRBV7-9 and TRBJ1-2; 10 junctional bases match TRBD1. The receptor comes from a woman between 35 and 50 years old in good health. Some clones in this sample may be carry-over from other donors' samples. The CDR3 here reads CASSYDTATGGGGYTF. The DNA sequence is TGTGCCAGCAGCTACGATACCGCGACAGGGGGCGGTGGCTACACCTTC.